A single sample is the source of the 32 T cell receptor beta chains below, sequenced in a study of cytomegalovirus exposure and HLA in healthy donors. The primer mix had 60 Vbeta and 13 Jbeta primers. Profiling relied on immunoSEQ multiplex PCR, and the TCRdb table lists in-frame clones only, not all of them. The sample holds some 190,000 clones; 65% to 85% are singletons and the top ten take around 2.6%. Material: PBMCs. These receptor sequences come from a female donor in good health and CMV-seronegative.

The chain uses TRBV6-1 and TRBJ2-3; D perhaps matches TRBD1 (5 bases). The CDR3 consists of 14 residues. Deletions cut 7 bases from V and 4 bases from J, with 15 bases between. Germline CDR1 reads MNHNS; CDR2 reads SASEGT. The CDR3 DNA follows: TGTGCCAGCACCCCTCGACAGACCCCAGATACGCAGTATTTT. It translates to CASTPRQTPDTQYF.

Here the CDR3 reads CASSLAAGGDIQYF. The DNA of the CDR3 is TGTGCCAGCAGCTTAGCGGCGGGGGGGGACATTCAGTACTTC. The rearrangement uses TRBV7-6 and TRBJ2-4, with TRBD2 identical over 9 bases. CDR3 length: 14 residues. Germline CDR1 reads SGHVS; CDR2 reads FNYEAQ. Trimming took 0 bases from V and 8 from J; bases not matched to a gene: 2.

The chain carries TRBV30 and TRBJ1-3; tentatively, D is TRBD1 (6 bases). The V gene's germline CDR1 is GTSNPN and CDR2 SVGIG (reference sequence). Trimming cost V 3 bases and J 2 bases, with 20 bases left between them. The length of the CDR3 is 17 residues. For the CDR3, the DNA is TGTGCCTGGAGCCACCTGGGGGCTCGGGCGCCTGGAAACACCATATATTTT. Its translation is CAWSHLGARAPGNTIYF.

The CDR3 DNA follows: TGCGCCAGCAGCCAAAGCCCCACCGGGACAGGGGTTTACGAGCAGTACTTC. The encoded protein is CASSQSPTGTGVYEQYF. The chain links TRBV4-1 to TRBJ2-7, with 10 positions matching TRBD1. J was trimmed by 4 bases and V by 2 bases; bases with no gene match: 11. CDR3 size: 17 residues. Germline lookup yields CDR1 MGHRA and CDR2 YSYEKL.

This chain links TRBV7-2 with TRBJ1-1; D unclear. Germline values: CDR1 SGHTA, CDR2 FQGNSA. Trimming removed 8 bases from V and 0 bases from J, with 10 bases in between. The CDR3 sequence is 13 residues long. The DNA of the CDR3 is TGTGCCAGCCGCCGGAGAGTGAACACTGAAGCTTTCTTT. It translates to CASRRRVNTEAFF.

The chain is built from TRBV9 and TRBJ1-1; D not certain. Germline-derived CDR1 and CDR2 are SGDLS and YYNGEE. The CDR3 runs to 13 residues. V lost 4 bases and J lost 2, with 9 bases in between. The CDR3 DNA sequence: TGTGCCAGCAGCCCTGAGATAAACACTGAAGCTTTCTTT. This encodes CASSPEINTEAFF.

The V call is TRBV2, the J call TRBJ2-7; 7 bases agree with TRBD2. The CDR3 sequence is 13 residues long. V trimming: 8 bases; J trimming: 4 bases; junction bases outside the gene matches: 8. Germline V gene sequence: CDR1 SNHLY, CDR2 FYNNEI. The CDR3 bases are TGTGCCAGCGCGGGACTATCTTTGTACGAGCAGTACTTC. It yields the protein CASAGLSLYEQYF.

This clone was observed a single time. V gene TRBV19 combines with J gene TRBJ1-4; D is unresolved. This CDR3 comprises 18 residues. V lost 3 bases and J 0 bases, leaving 17 bases between the germline ends. Per the germline V gene, CDR1 is LNHDA and CDR2 is SQIVND (reference sequence). In DNA form, the CDR3 reads TGTGCCAGTAGTATCGAACTTAACCGTAGAGCAACTAATGAAAAACTGTTTTTT. Residues: CASSIELNRRATNEKLFF.

The sample holds a few counts of this clone. The genes are TRBV2 and TRBJ1-1; D gene uncertain. Trimming cost V 4 bases and J 0 bases, with 9 bases left between them. CDR1 is SNHLY and CDR2 is FYNNEI in the germline V gene. The CDR3 is 14 residues long. CDR3 nucleotide sequence: TGTGCCAGCAGTGGGGCCATCATGAACACTGAAGCTTTCTTT. This encodes CASSGAIMNTEAFF. The full variable domain, rest sourced from reference TRBV2 and TRBJ1-1, is EPEVTQTPSHQVTQMGQEVILRCVPISNHLYFYWYRQILGQKVEFLVSFYNNEISEKSEIFDDQFSVERPDGSNFTLKIRSTKLEDSAMYFCASSGAIMNTEAFFGQGTRLTVV.

This clone was detected a few times. This rearrangement joins TRBV9 to TRBJ2-6; D not certain. Trimming cost V 4 bases and J 2 bases, with 10 bases left between them. CDR1 SGDLS and CDR2 YYNGEE come from the germline V gene. This CDR3 has 15 amino acids. The CDR3 bases are TGTGCCAGCAGCCCCCGGGTCGCTGGGGCCAACGTCCTGACTTTC. It yields the protein CASSPRVAGANVLTF. The full variable domain, its missing parts supplied by reference TRBV9 and TRBJ2-6, is DSGVTQTPKHLITATGQRVTLRCSPRSGDLSVYWYQQSLDQGLQFLIQYYNGEERAKGNILERFSAQQFPDLHSELNLSSLELGDSALYFCASSPRVAGANVLTFGAGSRLTVL.

This clone was counted a single time. The rearrangement uses TRBV7-2 and TRBJ2-2; D is undetermined. CDR3 size: 16 residues. Germline lookup yields CDR1 SGHTA and CDR2 FQGNSA. Trimming shortened V by 2 bases and J by 2 bases, and 12 bases separated the two germline ends. In nucleotides, the CDR3 is TGTGCCAGCAGCTTAACTTCGAACGTTAACACCGGGGAGCTGTTTTTT. Protein: CASSLTSNVNTGELFF.

The CDR3 nucleotides are TGTGCCAGCAGTTTTAGGGGTCACGGGCGGGGGCGGAGCTCCTACAATGAGCAGTTCTTC. It codes for CASSFRGHGRGRSSYNEQFF. The rearrangement uses TRBV27 and TRBJ2-1, with D possibly matching TRBD2 (7 bases). Germline V CDR1 and CDR2: MNHEY, SMNVEV (reference sequence). The CDR3 extends over 20 amino acids. V was clipped by 3 bases and J by 0 bases, with 24 bases between them.

V usage is TRBV5-4 and J usage is TRBJ2-1, with a possible D match to TRBD2 (6 bases). Trimming shortened V by 2 bases and J by 1 base, and 7 bases separated the two germline ends. Germline V gene lookup returns CDR1 SGHNT and CDR2 YYREEE (reference sequence). The CDR3 extends over 14 amino acids. CDR3 loop: CASSFAGSYNEQFF. Written as DNA, the CDR3 is TGTGCCAGCAGCTTCGCGGGGTCCTACAATGAGCAGTTCTTC.

This rearrangement joins TRBV12-5 to TRBJ2-7; 9 bases align to TRBD1. Trimming took 6 bases from V and 2 from J; bases not matched to a gene: 8. The CDR3 spans 15 residues. Looked up from germline, CDR1 is LGHNT and CDR2 is FRNRAP. The CDR3 nucleotides read TGTGCTAGTGGCACTCCCGGGACAGGGACCTACGAGCAGTACTTC. Translation gives CASGTPGTGTYEQYF. The full variable domain, in which reference TRBV12-5 and TRBJ2-7 provide the parts outside the CDR3, is DARVTQTPRHKVTEMGQEVTMRCQPILGHNTVFWYRQTMMQGLELLAYFRNRAPLDDSGMPKDRFSAEMPDATLATLKIQPSEPRDSAVYFCASGTPGTGTYEQYFGPGTRLTVT.

The chain joins TRBV5-6 to TRBJ1-4; the D gene is possibly TRBD1 (5 bases). This CDR3 is 14 amino acids long. Germline values: CDR1 SGHDT, CDR2 YYEEEE. V lost 4 bases and J 3 bases, leaving 10 bases between the germline ends. CDR3 DNA sequence: TGTGCCAGCAGCCCCAGGGTTGCTAATGAAAAACTGTTTTTT. Its protein product is CASSPRVANEKLFF.

The chain recombines TRBV29-1 with TRBJ2-7; 12 bases fit TRBD1. The V and J ends lost 6 bases and 4 bases, in that order; junction bases with no gene match: 10. Germline V gene lookup returns CDR1 SQVTM and CDR2 ANQGSEA. This CDR3 has 15 residues. The CDR3 is CSVGPGTGGIYEQYF. The CDR3 bases are TGCAGCGTGGGACCTGGGACAGGGGGCATTTACGAGCAGTACTTC.

This clone was seen a handful of times. The CDR3 nucleotides are TGTGCCAGCAGTTTTCAGTCTAGCGGGAAATTCAATGAGCAGTTCTTC. Protein product: CASSFQSSGKFNEQFF. The J gene is TRBJ2-1, the V gene TRBV28; 9 nucleotides agree with TRBD2. The CDR3 runs to 16 residues. Looked up from germline, CDR1 is MDHEN and CDR2 is SYDVKM. The V gene end was trimmed by 3 bases and the J gene end by 6 bases; junction bases not matched to a gene: 9.

The rearrangement uses TRBV5-4 and TRBJ2-3; 7 bases fit TRBD2. J gave up 2 bases and V 0 bases, and 6 bases lay outside the gene matches. The CDR3 covers 16 residues. Per germline, CDR1 SGHNT and CDR2 YYREEE (reference sequence). The CDR3 DNA reads as TGTGCCAGCAGCTTGGTGACTAGCCCCCTCACAGATACGCAGTATTTT. It codes for CASSLVTSPLTDTQYF.

A remark on this clone: This specimen includes other DNA sequences encoding the same CDR3. This rearrangement joins TRBV19 to TRBJ1-1; D gene unclear. V lost 6 bases and J 3 bases, leaving 8 bases between the germline ends. The germline CDR1 and CDR2 sequences are LNHDA and SQIVND (reference sequence). The CDR3 runs 12 residues. CDR3: CASSRGYTEAFF. As DNA, the CDR3 is TGTGCCAGTAGCAGAGGGTACACTGAAGCTTTCTTT. The variable domain in full, with the rest retrieved from reference TRBV19 and TRBJ1-1, is DGGITQSPKYLFRKEGQNVTLSCEQNLNHDAMYWYRQDPGQGLRLIYYSQIVNDFQKGDIAEGYSVSREKKESFPLTVTSAQKNPTAFYLCASSRGYTEAFFGQGTRLTVV.

The rearrangement joins TRBV5-6 to TRBJ1-1; a possible D gene is TRBD1 (6 bases). The CDR3 length is 16 residues. V was clipped by 1 base and J by 0 bases, with 13 bases between them. Germline assignment: CDR1 SGHDT and CDR2 YYEEEE. This chain's CDR3 is CASSLLDSFLNTEAFF. The CDR3 DNA is TGTGCCAGCAGCTTGTTGGACAGCTTTTTGAACACTGAAGCTTTCTTT.

The chain has TRBV5-4 and TRBJ1-1, with a possible D match to TRBD1 (6 bases). With 4 bases removed from V and 5 bases from J, the gap between germline ends came to 12 bases. This CDR3 spans 13 amino acids. Germline assignment: CDR1 SGHNT and CDR2 YYREEE (reference sequence). The CDR3 DNA is TGTGCCAGCAGCCGCGGGGGGCGTACTGAAGCTTTCTTT. This codes for CASSRGGRTEAFF.

The rearrangement uses TRBV5-6 and TRBJ1-1; 8 bases match TRBD1. CDR3 size: 16 residues. The germline gives CDR1 SGHDT, CDR2 YYEEEE. The ends lost 4 bases at V and 3 bases at J; junction bases unmatched: 11. CDR3 coding DNA: TGTGCCAGCAGCCCCACCTCGGACAGGGCTTACACTGAAGCTTTCTTT. Residues: CASSPTSDRAYTEAFF.

The chain recombines TRBV6-1 with TRBJ2-3; unclear D gene. V lost 6 bases to trimming and J lost 4 bases, with 17 bases between them. Looked up from germline, CDR1 is MNHNS and CDR2 is SASEGT. The CDR3 is made up of 15 amino acids. Here the CDR3 reads CASSPPLSRSDTQYF. The CDR3 bases are TGTGCCAGCAGCCCCCCCCTGAGTAGATCAGATACGCAGTATTTT.

The chain links TRBV5-1 to TRBJ2-1, with D uncertain. Germline assignment: CDR1 SGHRS and CDR2 YFSETQ. CDR3 length equals 11 residues. V lost 6 bases and J 6 bases, leaving 7 bases between the germline ends. The CDR3 protein is CASTNRNEQFF. In DNA form, the CDR3 reads TGCGCCAGCACTAACCGCAATGAGCAGTTCTTC. Full variable domain (missing parts from reference TRBV5-1 and TRBJ2-1): KAGVTQTPRYLIKTRGQQVTLSCSPISGHRSVSWYQQTPGQGLQFLFEYFSETQRNKGNFPGRFSGRQFSNSRSEMNVSTLELGDSALYLCASTNRNEQFFGPGTRLTVL.

This clone was found a few times. This sequence joins TRBV30 and TRBJ1-5; 10 bases are a match to TRBD1. This CDR3 region has 14 residues. CDR1 is GTSNPN, CDR2 SVGIG, per germline (reference sequence). After removal of 2 bases from V and 5 bases from J, the junction contained 3 bases not matched to a gene. The DNA for the CDR3 is TGTGCCTGGAGTATAGGGACAGGGGATCAGCCCCAGCATTTT. Protein product: CAWSIGTGDQPQHF.

This clone was seen more than once but under ten times. The chain recombines TRBV28 with TRBJ1-1; a weak D match, TRBD1 (5 bases). V dropped 2 bases and J dropped 8 bases, with 9 bases sitting between them. Germline CDR1 MDHEN, CDR2 SYDVKM. The CDR3 is 12 amino acids. CDR3: CASSLTGTEAFF. Here the CDR3 DNA reads TGTGCCAGCAGTTTAACAGGCACCGAAGCTTTCTTT.

As to this clone: Other nucleotide sequences from this sample produce the same CDR3. This chain uses TRBV5-1 with TRBJ2-7; TRBD1 matches 7 bases. V trimming: 0 bases; J trimming: 0 bases; junction bases outside the gene matches: 0. CDR3 size: 14 residues. CDR1 is SGHRS and CDR2 is YFSETQ in the germline V gene. Here the CDR3 DNA reads TGCGCCAGCAGCTTGGGACAGGGCTCCTACGAGCAGTACTTC. Translation: CASSLGQGSYEQYF.

This clone has only one observation. The genes are TRBV19 and TRBJ1-5, with TRBD1 matching over 7 bases. V lost 5 bases and J lost 4; bases outside the gene matches: 5. This CDR3 region has 14 residues. Germline CDR1 LNHDA, CDR2 SQIVND (reference sequence). As DNA, the CDR3 is TGTGCCAGTAGTTACGGGACAGTTAATCAGCCCCAGCATTTT. This translates into CASSYGTVNQPQHF.

This chain connects TRBV9 to TRBJ1-4; D perhaps matches TRBD1 (6 bases). Germline CDR1 and CDR2: SGDLS and YYNGEE. V lost 3 bases and J 6 bases, leaving 15 bases between the germline ends. CDR3 size: 15 residues. The CDR3 here is CASSASDRTYEKLFF. Written as DNA, the CDR3 is TGTGCCAGCAGCGCCTCAGACAGGACCTATGAAAAACTGTTTTTT.

J is TRBJ1-1 and V is TRBV7-2; D is unclear. Germline lookup yields CDR1 SGHTA and CDR2 FQGNSA. CDR3 length: 14 residues. With 3 bases removed from V and 2 bases from J, the gap between germline ends came to 10 bases. CDR3 residues: CASSFGGVNTEAFF. CDR3 nucleotide sequence: TGTGCCAGCAGCTTCGGAGGCGTAAACACTGAAGCTTTCTTT.

This clone was counted only a few times. The gene calls are TRBV5-1 and TRBJ2-1, with TRBD1 matching over 9 bases. This CDR3 spans 14 amino acids. Germline assignment: CDR1 SGHRS and CDR2 YFSETQ. J was trimmed by 5 bases and V by 3 bases; bases with no gene match: 3. CDR3 amino acids: CASSWGQGDNEQFF. The CDR3 DNA sequence: TGCGCCAGCAGCTGGGGACAGGGAGACAATGAGCAGTTCTTC.

The rearrangement uses TRBV9 and TRBJ2-3, with 14 positions matching TRBD2. The CDR3 is 17 residues long. The junction had 6 bases not matched to a gene; V was cut back by 4 bases and J by 2 bases. The germline V gene encodes CDR1 SGDLS and CDR2 YYNGEE. CDR3 region: CASSSGTSGGYTDTQYF. The CDR3 bases are TGTGCCAGCAGCTCGGGGACTAGCGGGGGATACACAGATACGCAGTATTTT.